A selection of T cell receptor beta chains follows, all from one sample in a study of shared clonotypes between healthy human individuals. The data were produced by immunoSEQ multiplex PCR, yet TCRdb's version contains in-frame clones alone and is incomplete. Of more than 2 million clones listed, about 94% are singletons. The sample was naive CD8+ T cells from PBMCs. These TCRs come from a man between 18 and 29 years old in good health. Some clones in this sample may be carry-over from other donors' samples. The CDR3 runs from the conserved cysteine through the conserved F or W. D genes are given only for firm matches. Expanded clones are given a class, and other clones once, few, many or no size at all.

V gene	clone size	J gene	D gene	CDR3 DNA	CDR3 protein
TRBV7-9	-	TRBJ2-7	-	TGTGCCAGCAGCTTAGGATTCGGTCAGGGCGCCCGCGAGCAGTACTTC	CASSLGFGQGAREQYF
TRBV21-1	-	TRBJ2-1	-	TGTGCCAGCAGCCAAAGCTGTGGGCATGAGCAGTTCTTC	CASSQSCGHEQFF
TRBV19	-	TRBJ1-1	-	TGTGCCAGTAGCCAGGGCTACACTGAAGCTTTCTTT	CASSQGYTEAFF
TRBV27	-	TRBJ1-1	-	TGTGCCAGCAGTTTATCGGAGGGGCCATACACTGAAGCTTTCTTT	CASSLSEGPYTEAFF
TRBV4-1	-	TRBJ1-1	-	TGCGCCAGCAGCCCCTCCCTTTGGGACCGGACATTGAACACTGAAGCTTTCTTT	CASSPSLWDRTLNTEAFF
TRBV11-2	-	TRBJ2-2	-	TGTGCCAGCAGCCCCCATCTCGGGGAGCTGTTTTTT	CASSPHLGELFF
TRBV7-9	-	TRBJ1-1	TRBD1	TGTGCCAGCAGCCATAAGACAGGGTTGACTGAAGCTTTCTTT	CASSHKTGLTEAFF
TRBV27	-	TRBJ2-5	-	TGTGCCAGCAGTTTAAAGTGGGCCCAACCCCAAGAGACCCAGTACTTC	CASSLKWAQPQETQYF
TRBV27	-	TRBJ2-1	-	TGTGCCAGCAGTTTCGGCGGGCCTAATGAGCAGTTCTTC	CASSFGGPNEQFF
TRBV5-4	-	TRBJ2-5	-	TGTGCCAGCAGCGGGGAGTACCAAGAGACCCAGTACTTC	CASSGEYQETQYF
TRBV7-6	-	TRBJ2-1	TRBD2	TGTGCCAGCAGCATTGGGCGGGAGCAGACCAATGAGCAGTTCTTC	CASSIGREQTNEQFF
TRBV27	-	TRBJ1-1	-	TGTGCCAGCAGCCTTGTTACACCATGGTACACTGAAGCTTTCTTT	CASSLVTPWYTEAFF
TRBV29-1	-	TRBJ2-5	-	TGCAGCGTCCGGGACGGGTGGTACAAAGAGACCCAGTACTTC	CSVRDGWYKETQYF
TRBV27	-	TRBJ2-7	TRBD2	TGTGCCAGCAGTTTGTCCGGGACTAGCGGGCCCTACTCCTACGAGCAGTACTTC	CASSLSGTSGPYSYEQYF
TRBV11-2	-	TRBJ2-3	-	TGTGCCAGCAGCTTAGTCGGAGGAGGGCCAGATACGCAGTATTTT	CASSLVGGGPDTQYF
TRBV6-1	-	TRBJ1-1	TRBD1	TGTGCCAGCAGTGAAGGCTACAGGGGATTGGGTACTGAAGCTTTCTTT	CASSEGYRGLGTEAFF
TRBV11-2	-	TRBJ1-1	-	TGTGCCAGCAGCCACCGTTCTGATCCTGAAGCTTTCTTT	CASSHRSDPEAFF
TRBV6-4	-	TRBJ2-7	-	TGTGCCAGCAGTTCCGACCCTTTTGGCTACGAGCAGTACTTC	CASSSDPFGYEQYF
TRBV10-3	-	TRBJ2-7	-	TGTGCCATCAGTGAGTCCGGCCTCACCGAGCAGTACTTC	CAISESGLTEQYF
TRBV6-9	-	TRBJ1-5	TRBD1	TGTGCCAGCAGTCCTACAGGGGGCAATCAGCCCCAGCATTTT	CASSPTGGNQPQHF
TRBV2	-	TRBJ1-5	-	TGTGCCAGCACCGAGGGGCTAGATAGCAATCAGCCCCAGCATTTT	CASTEGLDSNQPQHF
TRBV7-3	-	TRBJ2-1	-	TGTGCCAGCAGCTTAGACAGGAGCTCCTACAATGAGCAGTTCTTC	CASSLDRSSYNEQFF
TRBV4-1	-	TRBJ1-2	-	TGCGCCAGCAGCCAAGATAGTTACGGGTCCTATGGCTACACCTTC	CASSQDSYGSYGYTF
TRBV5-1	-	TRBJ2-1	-	TGCGCCAGCAGCACCAGACAGTACAATGAGCAGTTCTTC	CASSTRQYNEQFF
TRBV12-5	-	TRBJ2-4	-	TGTGCTAGTGGTCCCGGGGGATGGGACAGCCCTATGTACTTC	CASGPGGWDSPMYF
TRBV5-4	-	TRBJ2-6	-	TGTGCCAGCAGCTTAGATGGGGCCAACGTCCTGACTTTC	CASSLDGANVLTF
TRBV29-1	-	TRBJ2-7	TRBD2	TGCAGCGCCCTAGATGGGACTAGCGGGAGATACGAGCAGTACTTC	CSALDGTSGRYEQYF
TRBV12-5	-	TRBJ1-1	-	TGTGCTAGTGCCCGGGGGGAGGGCACTGAAGCTTTCTTT	CASARGEGTEAFF
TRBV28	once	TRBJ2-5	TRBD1	TGTGCCAGCAGTTTAGGGACCCGGGACAGGGTTAGGGAGACCCAGTACTTC	CASSLGTRDRVRETQYF
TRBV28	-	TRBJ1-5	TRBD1	TGTGCCAGCAGTTTAACTGTGGGGACAGTAAATCAGCCCCAGCATTTT	CASSLTVGTVNQPQHF
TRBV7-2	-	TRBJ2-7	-	TGTGCCAGCAGCCAAAGGCGGCTCGAGGGGTACGAGCAGTACTTC	CASSQRRLEGYEQYF
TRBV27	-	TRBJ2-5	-	TGTGCCAGCAGTTTAGGGACCAAAGAGACCCAGTACTTC	CASSLGTKETQYF
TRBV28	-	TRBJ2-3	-	TGTGCCAGCAGTCTAGGCACGCGGGGAAGCACAGATACGCAGTATTTT	CASSLGTRGSTDTQYF
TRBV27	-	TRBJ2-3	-	TGTGCCAGCAGTCCGGAGACTAGATCTTTT	CASSPETRSF
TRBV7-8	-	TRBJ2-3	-	TGTGCCAGCAGCTTTCGGGAGTTCGGCACAGATACGCAGTATTTT	CASSFREFGTDTQYF
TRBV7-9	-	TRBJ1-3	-	TGTGCCATCCCTGGGGACATCGCCTCTGGAAACACCATATATTTT	CAIPGDIASGNTIYF
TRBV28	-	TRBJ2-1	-	TGTGCCAGCAGTTTAACGGGTACCTACAATGAGCAGTTCTTC	CASSLTGTYNEQFF
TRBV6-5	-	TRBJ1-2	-	TGTGCCAGCAGTTACTCAGCGGAAGCTAACTATGGCTACACCTTC	CASSYSAEANYGYTF
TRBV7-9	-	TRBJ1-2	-	TGTGCCAGCAGCTTATCGGGGACGGCCTATGGCTACACCTTC	CASSLSGTAYGYTF
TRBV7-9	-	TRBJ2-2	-	TGTGCCAGCAGCTTAGGAGAGAACACCGGGGAGCTGTTTTTT	CASSLGENTGELFF
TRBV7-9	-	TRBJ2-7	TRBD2	TGTGCCAGCAGCCCGTGGAGCGGGAGTTTCTACGAGCAGTACTTC	CASSPWSGSFYEQYF
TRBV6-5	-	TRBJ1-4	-	TGTGCCGCAGAACTGACAGGAGGAAAACTGTTTTTT	CAAELTGGKLFF
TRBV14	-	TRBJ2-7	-	TGTGCCAGCAGCCAAGATTGGGGAGCAGGGAACTACGAGCAGTACTTC	CASSQDWGAGNYEQYF
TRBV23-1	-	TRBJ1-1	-	TGCGCCAGCAGTCACTGGGGGATCTGGGAGCGCACTGAAGCTTTCTTT	CASSHWGIWERTEAFF
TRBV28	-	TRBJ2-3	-	TGTGCCAGCAGCACCCCCGGGACTCCCCGGGAGACAGATACGCAGTATTTT	CASSTPGTPRETDTQYF
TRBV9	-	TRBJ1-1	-	TGTGCCAGCAGCGTAGATGACGGACTGAACACTGAAGCTTTCTTT	CASSVDDGLNTEAFF